Presented here are 19 T cell receptor beta chains from one specimen sequenced in a study of blood T cell repertoires in COVID-19. The data were produced by immunoSEQ multiplex PCR, yet TCRdb's version contains in-frame clones alone and is incomplete. This sample has about 140,000 clones, with roughly four fifths found just once. Material for sequencing was peripheral blood. Source of these receptors: a human donor in a cohort sampled during active COVID-19.

Of note for this clone: Mismatch with germline at one junction end may stem from a read error. J is TRBJ2-2 and V is TRBV7-7, with D possibly matching TRBD1 (7 bases). The germline V gene encodes CDR1 SSHAT and CDR2 FNYEAQ (reference sequence). The CDR3 length is 15 residues. The CDR3 DNA is TGTGCTAGCAGCTCCCAGGGGGGATACGCCGGGGAGCTGTTTTTT. Protein product: CASSSQGGYAGELFF.

The chain joins TRBV6-6 to TRBJ2-3, with 10 bases aligning to TRBD1. Losses at the gene ends were 6 bases for V and 4 bases for J; bases not matched to a gene: 10. The CDR3 length is 16 residues. The germline CDR1 and CDR2 sequences are MNHNY and SVGAGI (reference sequence). DNA for the CDR3: TGTGCCAGCAGACCTTCGACAGGGGGCTCTGCAGATACGCAGTATTTT. The encoded protein is CASRPSTGGSADTQYF.

V gene TRBV28 combines with J gene TRBJ2-7; TRBD2 agrees at 7 bases. Germline lookup yields CDR1 MDHEN and CDR2 SYDVKM. Trimming at V came to 6 bases and at J to 4 bases, leaving 9 bases not matched to a gene. This CDR3 is 14 amino acids long. The CDR3 DNA is TGTGCCAGCAGGGTGTTAGGGGAGGGGTACGAGCAGTACTTC. As protein: CASRVLGEGYEQYF.

The rearrangement joins TRBV5-6 to TRBJ2-7, with 7 positions matching TRBD2. The CDR3 spans 15 residues. Germline CDR1 and CDR2: SGHDT and YYEEEE. The junction had 7 bases not matched to a gene; V was cut back by 2 bases and J by 2 bases. DNA of the CDR3: TGTGCCAGCAGCTTTGGGGGTGGGAGGGCCTACGAGCAGTACTTC. The encoded protein is CASSFGGGRAYEQYF.

The CDR3 nucleotides read TGCGCCAGCAGCTCGGACTGGCTGGGGAATGAGCAGTTCTTC. Translating gives CASSSDWLGNEQFF. The J gene is TRBJ2-1, the V gene TRBV5-1; D perhaps matches TRBD2 (5 bases). This CDR3 contains 14 residues. CDR1 is SGHRS and CDR2 is YFSETQ in the germline V gene. The V end was cut by 3 bases, the J end by 7 bases, with 14 bases between.

This clone has just a few counts. The V call is TRBV7-6, the J call TRBJ2-1; D unresolved. V shed 5 bases and J shed 8 bases, with 7 bases lying between them. Per the germline V gene, CDR1 is SGHVS and CDR2 is FNYEAQ. The CDR3 sequence is 11 residues long. DNA for the CDR3: TGTGCCAGCAGCCAGTTGGATGAGCAGTTCTTC. It encodes CASSQLDEQFF.

The chain uses TRBV7-2 and TRBJ2-5, with D tentatively TRBD2 (7 bases). CDR3 length: 15 residues. Trimming took off 5 bases at V and 4 bases at J, with 17 bases between the two ends. Germline loops: CDR1 SGHTA, CDR2 FQGNSA. Here the CDR3 reads CASSPSAGARETQYF. CDR3 nucleotide sequence: TGTGCCAGCAGCCCTAGTGCGGGGGCCAGAGAGACCCAGTACTTC.

The CDR3 DNA sequence: TGTGCCAGCAGGACTAGAAGAAGCAGCACAGATACGCAGTATTTT. Translation: CASRTRRSSTDTQYF. The gene calls are TRBV6-5 and TRBJ2-3, with D possibly TRBD2 on 6 matching bases. Germline-derived CDR1 and CDR2 are MNHEY and SVGAGI. Trimming took 6 bases from V and 0 from J, leaving 13 bases between them. This CDR3 is built from 15 residues.

The chain is built from TRBV5-5 and TRBJ2-2, with 8 bases matching TRBD1. Trimming at V came to 4 bases and at J to 1 base, leaving 15 bases not matched to a gene. Germline CDR1 SGHKS, CDR2 YYEKEE (reference sequence). The CDR3 sequence is 19 residues long. The CDR3 reads CASSQDREYISLNTGELFF. The CDR3 bases are TGTGCCAGCAGCCAGGACAGGGAATATATCTCCTTGAACACCGGGGAGCTGTTTTTT.

The J gene is TRBJ1-2, the V gene TRBV7-2; possibly TRBD1 for D (6 bases). The ends were cut back, 1 base at V and 5 bases at J, with 8 bases in the middle. CDR1 is SGHTA and CDR2 is FQGNSA in the germline V gene. The CDR3 runs 13 residues. The CDR3 nucleotides are TGTGCCAGCAGCTTAGACGGACAGTATGGCTACACCTTC. Translation: CASSLDGQYGYTF.

The rearrangement joins TRBV29-1 to TRBJ2-3; 11 positions match TRBD2. Germline V lookup: CDR1 SQVTM, CDR2 ANQGSEA. The CDR3 is made up of 15 amino acids. V lost 3 bases, J lost 0 bases, and 2 bases stayed unmatched. CDR3 region: CSVEGLAVSTDTQYF. CDR3 sequence (DNA): TGCAGCGTTGAGGGACTAGCGGTTAGCACAGATACGCAGTATTTT.

This CDR3 reads CASRSGTEAFF. CDR3 bases: TGTGCCAGCAGGTCCGGCACTGAAGCTTTCTTT. The genes are TRBV27 and TRBJ1-1, with unresolved D. In germline, CDR1 is MNHEY, CDR2 SMNVEV (reference sequence). The CDR3 loop spans 11 amino acids. V lost 6 bases and J 4 bases, leaving 6 bases between the germline ends.

This sequence joins TRBV5-1 and TRBJ2-7; 7 bases are shared with TRBD1. Germline assignment: CDR1 SGHRS and CDR2 YFSETQ. Trimming took 0 bases from V and 7 from J; bases not matched to a gene: 4. The CDR3 totals 13 residues. The CDR3 region has the DNA TGCGCCAGCAGCTTGGAACAGGGGCGGGAGCAGTACTTC. Its protein is CASSLEQGREQYF.

The V gene is TRBV3-1 (or the pseudogene TRBV3-2), the J gene TRBJ1-2; TRBD1 matches 7 bases. This CDR3 region has 14 residues. V was clipped by 2 bases and J by 5 bases; unmatched bases: 5. Germline V gene sequence: CDR1 LGHDT, CDR2 YNNKEL (reference sequence). CDR3 residues: CASSQWGTEYGYTF. The CDR3 nucleotides read TGTGCCAGCAGCCAATGGGGGACAGAGTATGGCTACACCTTC.

The chain is built from TRBV5-8 and TRBJ2-1; D may be TRBD1 (6 bases). This CDR3 is 15 amino acids long. Germline V gives CDR1 SGHTS, CDR2 YDEGEE. The germline V and J ends were trimmed by 0 bases and 0 bases, with 7 bases remaining between them. CDR3 nucleotides: TGTGCCAGCAGCTTGGCAGGGGCCTCCTACAATGAGCAGTTCTTC. Amino acid sequence: CASSLAGASYNEQFF.

The chain has TRBV7-8 and TRBJ1-1; perhaps TRBD1 as D (5 bases). Germline assignment: CDR1 SGHVS and CDR2 FQNEAQ. V lost 2 bases and J lost 0, with 10 bases in between. This CDR3 spans 15 amino acids. In nucleotides, the CDR3 is TGTGCCAGCAGCTTACTCGGGGGGTTGAACACTGAAGCTTTCTTT. It yields the protein CASSLLGGLNTEAFF.

CDR3 sequence: CASSGGPGTPYEQYF. CDR3 sequence (DNA): TGTGCCAGCAGCGGTGGCCCAGGCACACCCTACGAGCAGTACTTC. This rearrangement joins TRBV9 to TRBJ2-7, with D uncertain. The V end lost 3 bases, the J end lost 2 bases, and 15 bases lay between the germline ends. Germline CDR1 reads SGDLS; CDR2 reads YYNGEE. CDR3 length: 15 residues.

The genes are TRBV6-5 and TRBJ2-4, with D perhaps matching TRBD2 (7 bases). The CDR3 spans 15 residues. CDR1 and CDR2 (germline): MNHEY, SVGAGI. V was pared by 6 bases and J by 0 bases, with 12 bases between. As DNA, the CDR3 is TGTGCCAGCAGCCCCGGGGGGCTAGCCAAAAACATTCAGTACTTC. This gives the protein CASSPGGLAKNIQYF.

J is TRBJ2-5 and V is TRBV5-1, with 7 bases matching TRBD1. The ends lost 4 bases at V and 5 bases at J; junction bases unmatched: 2. The CDR3 is 12 amino acids. Per the germline V gene, CDR1 is SGHRS and CDR2 is YFSETQ. The CDR3 region is CASSPGQETQYF. The DNA for the CDR3 is TGCGCCAGCAGCCCGGGACAGGAGACCCAGTACTTC.